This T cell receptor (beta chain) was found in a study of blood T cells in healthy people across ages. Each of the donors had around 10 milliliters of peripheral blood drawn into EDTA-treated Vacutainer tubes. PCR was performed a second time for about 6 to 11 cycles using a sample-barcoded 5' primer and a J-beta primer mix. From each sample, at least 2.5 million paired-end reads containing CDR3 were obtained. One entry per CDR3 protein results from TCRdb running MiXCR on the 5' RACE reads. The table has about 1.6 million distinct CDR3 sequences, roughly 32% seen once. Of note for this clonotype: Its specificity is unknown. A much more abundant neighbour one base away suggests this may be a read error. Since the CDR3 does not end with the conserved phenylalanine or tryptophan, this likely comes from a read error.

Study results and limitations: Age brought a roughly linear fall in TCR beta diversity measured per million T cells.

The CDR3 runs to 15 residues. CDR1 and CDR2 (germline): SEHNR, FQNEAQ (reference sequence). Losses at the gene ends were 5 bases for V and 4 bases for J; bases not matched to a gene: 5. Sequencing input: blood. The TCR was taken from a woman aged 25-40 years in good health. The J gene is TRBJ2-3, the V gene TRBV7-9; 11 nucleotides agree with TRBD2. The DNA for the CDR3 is TGTGCCAGCAGCCCCCAGGGACTAGCGGCAGATACGCAGTATTTG. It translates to CASSPQGLAADTQYL.